The clone carrying this T cell receptor (beta chain) was seen once. This sample was taken from a study of cytomegalovirus exposure and HLA in healthy donors. Use of 60 Vbeta and 13 Jbeta primers characterized the PCR. Assay used: immunoSEQ multiplex PCR; TCRdb lists only in-frame clones, some missing. This table holds about 210,000 clones, around 76% found once. The CDR3 contains 17 residues. The germline CDR1 and CDR2 sequences are SQVTM and ANQGSEA. V lost 4 bases to trimming and J lost 4 bases, with 23 bases between them. This TCR came from a man between 35 and 55 years old in good health and CMV-seropositive. The J gene is TRBJ2-4, the V gene TRBV29-1; D unresolved. The sequenced sample consisted of PBMCs. CDR3 residues: CSVVLYPKVNEKNIQYF. CDR3 in DNA: TGCAGCGTTGTGCTCTACCCCAAAGTGAATGAAAAAAACATTCAGTACTTC.